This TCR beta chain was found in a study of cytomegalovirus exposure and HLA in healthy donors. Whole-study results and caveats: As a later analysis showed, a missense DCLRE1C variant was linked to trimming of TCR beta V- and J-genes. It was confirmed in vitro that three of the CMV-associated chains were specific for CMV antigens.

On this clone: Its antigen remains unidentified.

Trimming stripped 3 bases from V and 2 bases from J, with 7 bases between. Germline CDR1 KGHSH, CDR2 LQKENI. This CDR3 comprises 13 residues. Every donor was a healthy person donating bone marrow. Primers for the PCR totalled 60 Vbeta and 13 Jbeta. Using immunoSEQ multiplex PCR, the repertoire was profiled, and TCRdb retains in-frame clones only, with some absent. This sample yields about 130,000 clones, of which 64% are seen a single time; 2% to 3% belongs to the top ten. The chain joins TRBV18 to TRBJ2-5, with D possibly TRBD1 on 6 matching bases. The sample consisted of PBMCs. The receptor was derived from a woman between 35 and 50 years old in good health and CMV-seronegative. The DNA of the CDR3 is TGTGCCAGCTCACCGGACAGACAAGAGACCCAGTACTTC. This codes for CASSPDRQETQYF. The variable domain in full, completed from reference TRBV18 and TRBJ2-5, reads NAGVMQNPRHLVRRRGQEARLRCSPMKGHSHVYWYRQLPEEGLKFMVYLQKENIIDESGMPKERFSAEFPKEGPSILRIQQVVRGDSAAYFCASSPDRQETQYFGPGTRLLVL.